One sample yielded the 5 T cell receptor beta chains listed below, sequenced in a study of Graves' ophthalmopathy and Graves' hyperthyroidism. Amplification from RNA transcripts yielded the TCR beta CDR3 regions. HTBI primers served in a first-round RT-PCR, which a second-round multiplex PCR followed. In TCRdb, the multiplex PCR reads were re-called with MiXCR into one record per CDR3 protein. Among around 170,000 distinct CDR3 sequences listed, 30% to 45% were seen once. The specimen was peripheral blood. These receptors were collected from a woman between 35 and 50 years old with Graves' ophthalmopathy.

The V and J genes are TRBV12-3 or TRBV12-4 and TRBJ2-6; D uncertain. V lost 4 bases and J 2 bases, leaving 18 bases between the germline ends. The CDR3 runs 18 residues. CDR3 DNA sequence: TGTGCCAGCAGTTCTAAGGGAACAATGAGGACTGGGGCCAACGTCCTGACTTTC. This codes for CASSSKGTMRTGANVLTF.

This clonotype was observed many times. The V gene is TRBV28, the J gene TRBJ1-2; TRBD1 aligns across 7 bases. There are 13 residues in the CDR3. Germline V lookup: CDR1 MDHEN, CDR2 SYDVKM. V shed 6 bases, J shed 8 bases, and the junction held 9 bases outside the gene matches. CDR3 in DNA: TGTGCCAGCAGGTTGGGACAGCACCAAGGCTACACCTTC. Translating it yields CASRLGQHQGYTF.

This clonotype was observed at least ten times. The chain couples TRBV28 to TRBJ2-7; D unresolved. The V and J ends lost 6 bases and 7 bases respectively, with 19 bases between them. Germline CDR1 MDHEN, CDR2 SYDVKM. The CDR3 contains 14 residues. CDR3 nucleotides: TGTGCCAGCAGGTCTCCCGGGTCTACTCTGGAGCAGTACTTC. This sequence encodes CASRSPGSTLEQYF.

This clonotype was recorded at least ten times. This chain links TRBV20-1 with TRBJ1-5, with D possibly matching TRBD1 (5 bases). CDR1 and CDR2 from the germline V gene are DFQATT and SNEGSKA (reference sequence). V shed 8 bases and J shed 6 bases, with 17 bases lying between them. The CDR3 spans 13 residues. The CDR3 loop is CSPTPREGQPQHF. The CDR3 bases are TGCAGTCCGACTCCCAGGGAAGGTCAGCCCCAGCATTTT.

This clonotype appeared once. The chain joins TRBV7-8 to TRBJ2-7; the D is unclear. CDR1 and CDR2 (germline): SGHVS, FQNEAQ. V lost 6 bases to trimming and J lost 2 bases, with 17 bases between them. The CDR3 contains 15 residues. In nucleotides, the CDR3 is TGTGCCAGCAGTTCCTCAGTGAGTGGGGCCTACGAGCAGTACTTC. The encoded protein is CASSSSVSGAYEQYF.